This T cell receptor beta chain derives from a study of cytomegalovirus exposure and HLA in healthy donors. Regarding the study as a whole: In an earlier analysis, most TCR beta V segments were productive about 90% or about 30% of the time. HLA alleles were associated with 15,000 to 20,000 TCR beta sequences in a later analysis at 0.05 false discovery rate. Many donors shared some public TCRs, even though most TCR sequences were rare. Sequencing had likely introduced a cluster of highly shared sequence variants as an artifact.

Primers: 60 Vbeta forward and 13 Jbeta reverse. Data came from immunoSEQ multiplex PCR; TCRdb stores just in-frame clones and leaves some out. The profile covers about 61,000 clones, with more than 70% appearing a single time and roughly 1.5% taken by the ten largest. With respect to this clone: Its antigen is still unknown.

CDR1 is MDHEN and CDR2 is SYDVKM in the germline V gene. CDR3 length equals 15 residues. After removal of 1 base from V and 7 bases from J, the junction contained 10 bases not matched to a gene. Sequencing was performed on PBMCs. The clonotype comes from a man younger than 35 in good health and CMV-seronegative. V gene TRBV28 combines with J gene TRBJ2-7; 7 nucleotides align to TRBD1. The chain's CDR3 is CASSLFTGEGGEQYF. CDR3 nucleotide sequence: TGTGCCAGCAGTTTATTTACAGGGGAAGGTGGGGAGCAGTACTTC.